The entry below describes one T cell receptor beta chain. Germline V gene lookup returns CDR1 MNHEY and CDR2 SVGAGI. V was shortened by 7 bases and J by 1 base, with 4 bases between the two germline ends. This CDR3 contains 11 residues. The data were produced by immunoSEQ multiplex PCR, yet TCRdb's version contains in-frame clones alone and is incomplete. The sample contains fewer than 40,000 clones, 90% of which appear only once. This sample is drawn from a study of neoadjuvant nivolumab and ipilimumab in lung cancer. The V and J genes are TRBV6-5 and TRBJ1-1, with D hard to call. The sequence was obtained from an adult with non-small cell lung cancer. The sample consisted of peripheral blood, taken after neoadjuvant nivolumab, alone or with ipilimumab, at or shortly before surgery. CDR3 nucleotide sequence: TGTGCCAGCACTAAGAACACTGAAGCTTTCTTT. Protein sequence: CASTKNTEAFF.